One T cell receptor beta chain is described in this entry. Its antigen is as yet unknown. The data stem from a study of T cells expressing NK-cell markers. Study-level background: TCR beta repertoires came from sorted CD3+CD56+NKG2C+, CD3+CD56+NKG2C- and CD3+CD56-NKG2C+ T cells. Seropositivity for HCMV was found in seven of the eight sequenced donors, with one seronegative. Study results and caveats: In a few donors, these clonotypes also led the CD3+CD56-NKG2C+ fraction. Of the CD8+ T cells in more than five donors, roughly 1.0-7.5% belonged to dominant NKG2C+ clonotypes.

CDR1 is SGHKS, CDR2 YYEKEE, per germline (reference sequence). The CDR3 has 14 residues. TCRdb reprocessed the 5' RACE reads and stores each CDR3 protein as one record, lacking DNA. The sample features about 150,000 distinct CDR3 sequences, with less than 40% in its top ten. This chain connects TRBV5-5 to TRBJ2-1; TCRdb names TRBD2, which stays unverified in the absence of DNA. The sequenced sample consisted of blood T cells: a sorted CD56 or NKG2C T cell subset, CD4+ or CD8+ T cells, or bulk PBMC T cells (not recorded which). The receptor's source is a woman aged 45 to 65 in good health. CDR3 protein: CASSLGGSRSEQFF. The whole variable domain, filled in from reference TRBV5-5 and TRBJ2-1, reads DAGVTQSPTHLIKTRGQQVTLRCSPISGHKSVSWYQQVLGQGPQFIFQYYEKEERGRGNFPDRFSARQFPNYSSELNVNALLLGDSALYLCASSLGGSRSEQFFGPGTRLTVL.